This T cell receptor (beta chain) was identified during a study of blood T cell repertoires in COVID-19. At the level of the study: COVID-19 samples collected from the United States, Italy and Spain covered acute and convalescent phases. Sample material is recorded as cDNA or gDNA derived from T cells, B-cell-depleted T cells, or PBMCs.

In the original processing: Amplification of reference gene primers was used by the study to estimate nucleated cell counts. Generated by immunoSEQ multiplex PCR, the TCRdb table keeps only in-frame clones and is missing some. The D gene and trimming were derived from the DNA, and the V and J assignments and clone size from that table. The sample holds around 95,000 clones, 70% to 80% seen once. From germline, CDR1 is SGHKS and CDR2 YYEKEE (reference sequence). V was trimmed by 2 bases and J by 6 bases, leaving 10 bases between them. This CDR3 is built from 13 residues. This clonotype was obtained from a woman aged 70-85 years with acute or convalescent COVID-19. The sample consisted of peripheral blood. This chain connects TRBV5-5 to TRBJ2-3; D ambiguous. The DNA of the CDR3 is TGTGCCAGCAGCTTTTTGACTGTGGATACGCAGTATTTT. This encodes CASSFLTVDTQYF.